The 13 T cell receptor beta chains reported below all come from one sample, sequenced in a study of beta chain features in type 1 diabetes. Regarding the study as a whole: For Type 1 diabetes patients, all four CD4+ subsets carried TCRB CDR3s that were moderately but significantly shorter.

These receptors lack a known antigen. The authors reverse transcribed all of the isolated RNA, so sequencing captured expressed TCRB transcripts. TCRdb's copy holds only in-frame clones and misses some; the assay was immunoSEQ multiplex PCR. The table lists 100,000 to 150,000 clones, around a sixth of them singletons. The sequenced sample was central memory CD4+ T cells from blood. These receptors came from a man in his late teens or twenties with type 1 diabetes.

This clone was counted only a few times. CDR3 amino acids: CASSLAPTSNEQFF. The DNA for the CDR3 is TGTGCCAGCAGCTTAGCCCCTACTAGTAATGAGCAGTTCTTC. This chain links TRBV7-2 with TRBJ2-1; TRBD2 might be the D (5 bases). Trimming cost V 0 bases and J 7 bases, with 10 bases left between them. Germline values: CDR1 SGHTA, CDR2 FQGNSA. CDR3 length equals 14 residues.

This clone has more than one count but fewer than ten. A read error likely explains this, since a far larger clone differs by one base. The CDR3: CASSLAGAGTPDGHEQYF. The CDR3 region has the DNA TGTGCCAGCAGTTTGGCCGGCGCGGGTACCCCAGACGGTCACGAGCAGTACTTC. The chain joins TRBV28 to TRBJ2-7; a weak D match, TRBD2 (5 bases). V lost 3 bases, J lost 5 bases, and 26 bases lay in between. The CDR3 is made up of 18 amino acids. CDR1 is MDHEN and CDR2 is SYDVKM in the germline V gene.

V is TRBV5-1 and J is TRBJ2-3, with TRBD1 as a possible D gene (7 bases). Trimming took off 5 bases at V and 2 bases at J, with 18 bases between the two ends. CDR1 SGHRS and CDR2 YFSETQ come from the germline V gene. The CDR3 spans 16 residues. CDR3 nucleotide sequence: TGCGCCAGCAGTGGCGGGACGACAGGGACCACAGATACGCAGTATTTT. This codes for CASSGGTTGTTDTQYF.

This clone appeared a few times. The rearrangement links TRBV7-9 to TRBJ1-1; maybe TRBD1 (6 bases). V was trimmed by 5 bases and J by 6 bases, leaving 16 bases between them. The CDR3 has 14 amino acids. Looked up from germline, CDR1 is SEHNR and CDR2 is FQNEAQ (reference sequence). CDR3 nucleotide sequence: TGTGCCAGCAGCCAAACAGGGTTCGACGCTGAAGCTTTCTTT. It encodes CASSQTGFDAEAFF.

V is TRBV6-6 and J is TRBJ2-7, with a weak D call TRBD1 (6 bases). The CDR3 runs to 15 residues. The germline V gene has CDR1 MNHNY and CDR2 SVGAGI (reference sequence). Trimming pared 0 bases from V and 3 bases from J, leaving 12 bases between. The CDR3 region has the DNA TGTGCCAGCAGTTACTCGGTACAGGGTTACTACGAGCAGTACTTC. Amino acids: CASSYSVQGYYEQYF.

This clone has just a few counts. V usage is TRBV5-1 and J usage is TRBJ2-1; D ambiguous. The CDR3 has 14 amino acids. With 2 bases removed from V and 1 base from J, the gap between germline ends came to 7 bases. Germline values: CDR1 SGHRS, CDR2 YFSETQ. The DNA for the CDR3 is TGCGCCAGCAGCTTTAGTAGTTCCTACAATGAGCAGTTCTTC. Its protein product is CASSFSSSYNEQFF. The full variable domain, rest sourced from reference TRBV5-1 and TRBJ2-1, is KAGVTQTPRYLIKTRGQQVTLSCSPISGHRSVSWYQQTPGQGLQFLFEYFSETQRNKGNFPGRFSGRQFSNSRSEMNVSTLELGDSALYLCASSFSSSYNEQFFGPGTRLTVL.

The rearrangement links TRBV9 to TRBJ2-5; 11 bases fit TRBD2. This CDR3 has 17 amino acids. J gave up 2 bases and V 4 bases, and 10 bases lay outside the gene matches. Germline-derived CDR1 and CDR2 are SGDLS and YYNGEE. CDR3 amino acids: CASSPRSSGGAQETQYF. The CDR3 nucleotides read TGTGCCAGCAGCCCCCGCAGTAGCGGGGGGGCGCAAGAGACCCAGTACTTC.

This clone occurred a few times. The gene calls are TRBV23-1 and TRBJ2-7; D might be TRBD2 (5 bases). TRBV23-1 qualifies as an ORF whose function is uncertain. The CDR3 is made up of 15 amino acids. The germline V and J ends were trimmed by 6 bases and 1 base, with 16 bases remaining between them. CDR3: CASSPEATGSYEQYF. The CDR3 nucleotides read TGCGCCAGCAGCCCAGAGGCGACGGGGTCCTACGAGCAGTACTTC.

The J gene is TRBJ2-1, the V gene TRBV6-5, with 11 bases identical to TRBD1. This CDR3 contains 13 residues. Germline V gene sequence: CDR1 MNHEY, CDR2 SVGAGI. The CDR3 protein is CTTGTGGIDEQFF. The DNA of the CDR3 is TGTACAACCGGGACAGGGGGTATCGATGAGCAGTTCTTC.

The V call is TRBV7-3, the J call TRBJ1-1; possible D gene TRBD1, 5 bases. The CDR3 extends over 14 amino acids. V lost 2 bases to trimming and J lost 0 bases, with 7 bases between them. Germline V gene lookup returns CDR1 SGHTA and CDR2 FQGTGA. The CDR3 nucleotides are TGTGCCAGCAGCTTACAGGGCATGAACACTGAAGCTTTCTTT. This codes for CASSLQGMNTEAFF.

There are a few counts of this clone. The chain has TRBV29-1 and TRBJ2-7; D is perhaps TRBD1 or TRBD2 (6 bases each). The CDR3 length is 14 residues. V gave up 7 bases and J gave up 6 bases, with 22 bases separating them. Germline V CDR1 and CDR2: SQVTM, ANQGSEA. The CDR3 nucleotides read TGCAGCGCTATAGAGATTTGGGGGGCGGGCGAGCAGTACTTC. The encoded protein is CSAIEIWGAGEQYF.

CDR3 sequence: CASTLGGLVTDTQYF. The CDR3 region has the DNA TGTGCCAGTACCCTTGGGGGGCTCGTCACAGATACGCAGTATTTT. The chain uses TRBV19 and TRBJ2-3; D assignment may be TRBD1 or TRBD2 (6 bases each). In germline, CDR1 is LNHDA, CDR2 SQIVND (reference sequence). The CDR3 has 15 residues. Trimming cost V 7 bases and J 2 bases, with 16 bases left between them.

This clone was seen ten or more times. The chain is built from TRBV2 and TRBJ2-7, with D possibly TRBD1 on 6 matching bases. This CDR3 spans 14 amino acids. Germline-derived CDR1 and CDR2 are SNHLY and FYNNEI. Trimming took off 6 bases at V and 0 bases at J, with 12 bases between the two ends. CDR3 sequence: CASRGTSNSYEQYF. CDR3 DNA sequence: TGTGCCAGCAGAGGGACATCTAACTCCTACGAGCAGTACTTC.